Listed below are T cell receptor beta chains from one sample, sequenced in a study of Ad26.COV2.S vaccination and SARS-CoV-2 variants. Measured with immunoSEQ multiplex PCR; TCRdb has only the in-frame clones, and not every one. The sample has about 320,000 clones; 70% to 90% are singletons. The sample was peripheral blood, taken in a trial of Ad26.COV2.S vaccine versus placebo. The receptors stem from a person between 18 and 60 years old who received the Ad26.COV2.S COVID-19 vaccine or a placebo. CDR3s include the opening cysteine and the closing phenylalanine or tryptophan. Clone size is not always given. Where it is, it says once, few, many or a class for expanded clones.

v_call: TRBV7-8; j_call: TRBJ1-2; clone_size: -; cdr3_aa: CASGLQGVDRYTF
v_call: TRBV5-6; j_call: TRBJ1-3; clone_size: -; cdr3_aa: CASSPLGPGDSGNTIYF
v_call: TRBV20-1; j_call: TRBJ2-1; clone_size: -; cdr3_aa: CSARVWDEQFF
v_call: TRBV5-6; j_call: TRBJ2-3; clone_size: -; cdr3_aa: CASSLAVVGRDTQYF
v_call: TRBV30; j_call: TRBJ1-5; clone_size: -; cdr3_aa: CAWSASGDQPQHF
v_call: TRBV12-5; j_call: TRBJ1-4; clone_size: -; cdr3_aa: CASASWVGGNEKLFF
v_call: TRBV27; j_call: TRBJ2-2; clone_size: -; cdr3_aa: CASSLGGTGELFF
v_call: TRBV14; j_call: TRBJ1-1; clone_size: -; cdr3_aa: CASSPGTAGNLAFF
v_call: TRBV18; j_call: TRBJ1-5; clone_size: once; cdr3_aa: CASSPGHLGQPQHF
v_call: TRBV19; j_call: TRBJ1-1; clone_size: -; cdr3_aa: CASRSGTGGLSNTEAFF
v_call: TRBV5-4; j_call: TRBJ1-5; clone_size: -; cdr3_aa: CASRGRDIETNQPQHF
v_call: TRBV5-1; j_call: TRBJ2-3; clone_size: -; cdr3_aa: CASSAGMGDTQYF